This entry is about one TCR beta chain. V dropped 2 bases and J dropped 5; count of bases not matched to a gene: 6. CDR3 length equals 15 residues. Germline values: CDR1 MNHEY, CDR2 SVGAGI. This entry comes from a study of blood T cell repertoires in COVID-19. This table comes from immunoSEQ multiplex PCR, and its TCRdb copy is limited to in-frame clones, with some not included. The profile shows about 90,000 clones, approximately 90% of them singletons. The V gene is TRBV6-5, the J gene TRBJ2-5; 9 bases map to TRBD2. Source material: peripheral blood. The TCR sequence derives from a human donor with active COVID-19. The donor label of this sample is uncertain. CDR3 sequence (DNA): TGTGCCAGCAGTTACGTGCGGGGGGGCCCGGAGACCCAGTACTTC. It specifies CASSYVRGGPETQYF.